This T cell receptor (beta chain) is from a study of T cell changes during pregnancy in multiple sclerosis. CDR1 is SNHLY and CDR2 is FYNNEI in the germline V gene. This CDR3 has 13 residues. J gave up 6 bases and V 4 bases, and 2 bases lay outside the gene matches. Assay used: immunoSEQ multiplex PCR; TCRdb lists only in-frame clones, some missing. The repertoire holds some 38,000 clones, with about 90% as singletons. The count of this clone is one. The sequence came from a female donor in good health, enrolled as a control in a pregnancy study. This material consisted of CD4+ T cells from peripheral blood mononuclear cells, taken in the third trimester of pregnancy. The J gene is TRBJ2-2, the V gene TRBV2; 7 nucleotides agree with TRBD2. The CDR3 is CASSVGGAGELFF. CDR3 DNA sequence: TGTGCCAGCAGTGTGGGGGGGGCCGGGGAGCTGTTTTTT.